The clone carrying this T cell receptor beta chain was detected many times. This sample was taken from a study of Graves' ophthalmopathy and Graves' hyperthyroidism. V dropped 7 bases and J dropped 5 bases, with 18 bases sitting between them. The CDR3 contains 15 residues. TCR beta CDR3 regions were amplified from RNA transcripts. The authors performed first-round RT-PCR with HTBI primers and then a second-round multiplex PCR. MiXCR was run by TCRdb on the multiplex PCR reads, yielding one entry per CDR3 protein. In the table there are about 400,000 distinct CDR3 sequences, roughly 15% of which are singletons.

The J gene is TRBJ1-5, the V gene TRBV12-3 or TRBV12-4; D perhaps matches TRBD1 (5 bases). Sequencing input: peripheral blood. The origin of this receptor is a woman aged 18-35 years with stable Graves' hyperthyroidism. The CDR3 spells CASTPGQWTYQPQHF. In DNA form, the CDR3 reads TGTGCCAGCACCCCGGGGCAGTGGACTTATCAGCCCCAGCATTTT.